This TCR beta chain was obtained from a study of beta chain features in type 1 diabetes (dated by TCRdb to between 2017 and 2018). For the wider study: Patients and healthy donors did not differ in mean age, gender distribution, total cell number or subset yield. Regulatory and stem cell-like memory subsets were obtained from only 8 patients and about 8 healthy donors, while naive and central memory subsets were obtained from all 28 donors. A total of 85 million to 140 million sorted cells were examined across all samples, and a strong correlation was observed between cell number per subset and RNA yield. The study compared TCRB repertoires of sorted circulating CD4+ T cell subsets between recently diagnosed type 1 diabetes patients and matched healthy donors. Results and caveats for the whole study, not just this receptor: Because small numbers of individuals were included in the HLA sub-analyses, any influence of HLA type on TCRB rearrangement was left unresolved. Naive, central memory and regulatory TCRB repertoires appeared to be more alike among patients than among healthy donors. At VDJ recombination sites, type 1 diabetes patients had fewer insertions and more deleted nucleotides, which implies abnormalities in thymic rearrangement. Because cDNA was sequenced instead of genomic DNA, activated cells with high expression could be over-represented, although the groups did not differ in activation or CD3 levels. PCR might favor shorter templates, but patient and control samples were amplified and corrected together, so any skew would affect both groups equally. In all four CD4+ subsets, TCRB CDR3 length was moderately but significantly shorter in type 1 diabetes patients.

The entire isolated RNA was reverse transcribed using the High Capacity cDNA Reverse Transcription Kit, and thus expressed TCRB transcripts were sequenced. Naive, central memory and regulatory T cell samples underwent deep immunoSEQ sequencing, averaging about 3.57 million total reads per sample. Sorted cells were lysed in RLT buffer and RNA was extracted with DNase-treated RNeasy Micro or Mini kits, depending on cell number. To prevent cross-contamination, every cell subset was processed on its own, while patient and healthy donor samples were processed together. TCRB sequences were amplified from cDNA with the immunoSEQ multiplex PCR, producing 87-bp fragments spanning the CDR3 region. Amplicons were sequenced on the Illumina HiSeq platform. In the source study's methods: PCR bias was corrected computationally using synthetic template baselines, and reads within Hamming distance 2 were collapsed, with unmergeable singletons discarded. Reads were aligned against IMGT to assign V, D and J genes, CDR3 length and insertions or deletions at six rearrangement sites. Clonotype counts were normalized to sorted cell number within each subset before computing true diversity and Gini coefficients with the tcR R package. Repertoire sharing was quantified using the overlap coefficient calculated on TCRB nucleotide sequences. In TCRdb, the immuneACCESS table is reduced to in-frame sequences with V and J assigned. These tables do not hold every clone; where another copy was compared, an unresolved V gene accounts for under half, and the others remain unexplained. V and J calls plus clone size are reproduced from that table; the DNA served to infer D and trimming. The sample records 140,000 or so clones, 9.2% of which are singletons. The top ten hold 0.68% of the sample.

In its sample, this clone was seen many times. Its antigen is not yet known. Base qualities were left out, and no much larger clone turns up one base away. Each donor gave one peripheral blood draw, roughly 110 mL on average, collected into heparinised tubes. Naive, central memory, regulatory and stem cell-like memory CD4+ T cells were sorted on a BD FACSAria II using a panel including CD45RO, CCR7, CD25, CD127, CD95 and CD27. Purity was above 95% for every sorted population. Right away, PBMCs were isolated by Lymphoprep density gradient centrifugation and were stained directly, with no culture step. So that batch effects would be minimized, each experiment stained and sorted samples in pairs, pairing one healthy donor with one patient. The clonotype comes from a man between 18 and 35 years old in good health. The specimen was central memory CD4+ T cells from blood.

The CDR3: CATNPGGSYNEQFF. The DNA sequence follows: TGTGCCACCAACCCGGGGGGCTCCTACAATGAGCAGTTCTTC. The V gene is TRBV15 and the J gene is TRBJ2-1; TRBD2 aligns with 7 central bases. CDR1 is given as LNHNV and CDR2 as YYDKDF, both from the germline V gene (reference sequence). Compared with germline, V lacks 7 bases and J lacks 0 bases; bases without a gene match: 3. Taken from cysteine to phenylalanine, the CDR3 has 14 residues. Only CDR3 DNA is held: 42 bases, read in frame from base 1.